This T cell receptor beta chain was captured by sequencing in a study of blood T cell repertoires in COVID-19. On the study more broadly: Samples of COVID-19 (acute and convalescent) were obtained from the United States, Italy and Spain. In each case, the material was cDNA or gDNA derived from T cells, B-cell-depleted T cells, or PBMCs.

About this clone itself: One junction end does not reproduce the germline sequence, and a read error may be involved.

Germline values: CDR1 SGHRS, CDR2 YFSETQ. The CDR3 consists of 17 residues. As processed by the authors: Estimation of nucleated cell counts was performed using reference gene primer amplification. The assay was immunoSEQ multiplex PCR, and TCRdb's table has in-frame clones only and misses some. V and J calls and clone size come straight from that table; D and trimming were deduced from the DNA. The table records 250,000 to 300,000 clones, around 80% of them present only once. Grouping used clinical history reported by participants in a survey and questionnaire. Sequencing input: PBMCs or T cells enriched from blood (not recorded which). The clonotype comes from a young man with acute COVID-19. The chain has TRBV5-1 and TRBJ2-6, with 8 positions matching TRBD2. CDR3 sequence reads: CASSLDGRAGGANVLTF. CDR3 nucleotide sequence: TGTGCCAGCAGCTTGGACGGGAGGGCCGGTGGGGCCAACGTCCTGACTTTC.